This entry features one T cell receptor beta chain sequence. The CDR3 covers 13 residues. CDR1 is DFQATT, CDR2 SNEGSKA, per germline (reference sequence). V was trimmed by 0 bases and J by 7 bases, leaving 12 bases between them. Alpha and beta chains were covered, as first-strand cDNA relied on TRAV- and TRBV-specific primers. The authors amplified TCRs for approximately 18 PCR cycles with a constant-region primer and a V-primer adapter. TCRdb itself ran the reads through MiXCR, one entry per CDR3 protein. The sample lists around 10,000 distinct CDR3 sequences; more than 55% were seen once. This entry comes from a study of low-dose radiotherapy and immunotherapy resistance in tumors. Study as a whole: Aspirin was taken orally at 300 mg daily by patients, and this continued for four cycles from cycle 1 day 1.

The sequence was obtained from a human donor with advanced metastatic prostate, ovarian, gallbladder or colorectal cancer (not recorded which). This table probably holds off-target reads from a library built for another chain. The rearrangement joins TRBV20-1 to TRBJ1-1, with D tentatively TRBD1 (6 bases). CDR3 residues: CSARDGGEVEAFF. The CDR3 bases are TGCAGTGCTAGAGATGGGGGCGAGGTTGAAGCTTTCTTT.